The 5 T cell receptor beta chains below come from one sample, sequenced in a study of type 1 regulatory T cells. These TCRs' antigens remain unknown. TCRdb redid the calling of the reads with MiXCR, one entry per CDR3 protein. The sample lists roughly 60,000 distinct CDR3 sequences; approximately 60% were seen once. The specimen was cultured non-Tr1 T cells, either the whole culture or a sorted T cell fraction (not recorded which). Source of these receptors: a human donor in good health.

V is TRBV5-4 and J is TRBJ2-3; D may be TRBD2 (5 bases). The CDR3 consists of 15 residues. The V gene's germline CDR1 is SGHNT and CDR2 YYREEE (reference sequence). The germline V and J ends were trimmed by 0 bases and 5 bases, with 13 bases remaining between them. In DNA, the CDR3 is TGTGCCAGCAGCTTGGCACTACTTCGGGAAGATACGCAGTATTTT. Amino acid sequence: CASSLALLREDTQYF.

The rearrangement uses TRBV19 and TRBJ1-5; 7 nucleotides line up with TRBD1. The CDR3 has 15 amino acids. Germline CDR1 is LNHDA and CDR2 is SQIVND (reference sequence). J lost 0 bases, V lost 4 bases, and 3 bases had no gene match. CDR3 nucleotide sequence: TGTGCCAGTAGTACTCACAGGGGTAGCAATCAGCCCCAGCATTTT. This translates into CASSTHRGSNQPQHF.

The V and J genes are TRBV11-2 and TRBJ1-4, with 7 bases identical to TRBD1. Trimming cost V 4 bases and J 10 bases; bases outside gene matches: 15. Germline V gives CDR1 SGHAT, CDR2 FQNNGV. The CDR3 extends over 16 amino acids. The CDR3 region has the DNA TGTGCCAGCAGCTGGGGTTCGAGACAGGGCCTTGGAAAACTGTTTTTT. Encoded protein: CASSWGSRQGLGKLFF.

This chain connects TRBV5-1 to TRBJ1-2; D may be TRBD1 (6 bases). V dropped 4 bases and J dropped 2 bases, with 15 bases sitting between them. The CDR3 is 15 residues long. Germline loops: CDR1 SGHRS, CDR2 YFSETQ. The CDR3 spells CASSPRQDGNYGYTF. The CDR3 DNA reads TGCGCCAGCAGCCCGAGACAGGACGGGAACTATGGCTACACCTTC. Variable domain in full (rest from reference TRBV5-1 and TRBJ1-2): KAGVTQTPRYLIKTRGQQVTLSCSPISGHRSVSWYQQTPGQGLQFLFEYFSETQRNKGNFPGRFSGRQFSNSRSEMNVSTLELGDSALYLCASSPRQDGNYGYTFGSGTRLTVV.

The CDR3 bases are TGTGCCAGCAATGAAACGCAGTATTTT. It translates to CASNETQYF. The chain has TRBV6-6 and TRBJ2-3, with no clear D. Trimming shortened V by 7 bases and J by 9 bases, and 5 bases separated the two germline ends. In germline, CDR1 is MNHNY, CDR2 SVGAGI (reference sequence). This CDR3 has 9 residues.